Listed here are 9 T cell receptor beta chains from one sample, sequenced in a study of identical twins. TCRdb passed the 5' RACE reads through MiXCR, listing each CDR3 protein once. The data hold roughly 720,000 distinct CDR3 sequences, with around a sixth observed a single time. The same specimen was also included in a second study, on T cells expressing NK-cell markers.

Material: PBMCs. The receptors derive from a woman aged 18 to 35 in good health.

CDR3 protein: CASGLFTDTQYF. CDR3 DNA: TGTGCCAGTGGACTATTCACAGATACGCAGTATTTT. This sequence joins TRBV7-9 and TRBJ2-3; D might be TRBD2 (6 bases). V lost 9 bases and J lost 2, with 9 bases in between. Germline assignment: CDR1 SEHNR and CDR2 FQNEAQ (reference sequence). The CDR3 sequence is 12 residues long.

This clonotype has more than one count but fewer than ten. DNA of the CDR3: TGCGCCAGCAGCTTCGGGACTCCTGGGGAGACCCAGTACTTC. Its translation is CASSFGTPGETQYF. The chain carries TRBV5-1 and TRBJ2-5, with a weak D call TRBD2 (6 bases). This CDR3 region has 14 residues. Germline CDR1 and CDR2: SGHRS and YFSETQ. V shed 2 bases and J shed 5 bases, with 13 bases lying between them.

The J gene is TRBJ2-3, the V gene TRBV29-1; D might be TRBD1 (5 bases). This CDR3 contains 16 residues. V lost 2 bases and J 0 bases, leaving 15 bases between the germline ends. CDR1 is SQVTM, CDR2 ANQGSEA, per germline. The DNA for the CDR3 is TGCAGCGTTGAAAGGGGTGTAGCCTCTAGCACAGATACGCAGTATTTT. This codes for CSVERGVASSTDTQYF.

The V call is TRBV4-1, the J call TRBJ2-5; D unresolved. In germline, CDR1 is MGHRA, CDR2 YSYEKL. Trimming left V 2 bases short and J 1 base short, with 8 bases between. This CDR3 is 14 amino acids long. CDR3 coding DNA: TGCGCCAGCAGCCAAATACCCCTCCAAGAGACCCAGTACTTC. It yields the protein CASSQIPLQETQYF.

The chain has TRBV12-3 or TRBV12-4 and TRBJ2-3; no clear D. This CDR3 region has 11 residues. Trimming took off 6 bases at V and 6 bases at J, with 7 bases between the two ends. DNA for the CDR3: TGTGCCAGCAGCATTTTTGATACGCAGTATTTT. Amino acids: CASSIFDTQYF.

This clonotype was seen ten or more times. V and J are TRBV20-1 and TRBJ2-2; D is uncertain. This CDR3 comprises 13 residues. Germline V lookup: CDR1 DFQATT, CDR2 SNEGSKA (reference sequence). Trimming took off 7 bases at V and 3 bases at J, with 12 bases between the two ends. For the CDR3, the DNA is TGCAGTGGGGCGAGGACGGACACCGGGGAGCTGTTTTTT. Encoded protein: CSGARTDTGELFF.

This rearrangement joins TRBV5-6 to TRBJ2-7; unclear D gene. CDR3 length: 15 residues. Trimming cost V 3 bases and J 4 bases, with 17 bases left between them. Looked up from germline, CDR1 is SGHDT and CDR2 is YYEEEE. CDR3 sequence: CASSSPGRAPYEQYF. The CDR3 DNA reads TGTGCCAGCAGCTCCCCGGGCCGGGCTCCTTACGAGCAGTACTTC.

V gene TRBV7-9 combines with J gene TRBJ1-2; 8 positions match TRBD1. J gave up 4 bases and V 2 bases, and 3 bases lay outside the gene matches. There are 14 residues in the CDR3. Germline V CDR1 and CDR2: SEHNR, FQNEAQ (reference sequence). The CDR3 DNA sequence: TGTGCCAGCAGCTTAAAGGGGACAGGCTATGGCTACACCTTC. This encodes CASSLKGTGYGYTF.

This clonotype has a handful of counts. V is TRBV30 and J is TRBJ2-2; D might be TRBD2 (5 bases). V was trimmed by 3 bases and J by 8 bases, leaving 7 bases between them. The CDR3 spans 11 residues. CDR1 is GTSNPN and CDR2 is SVGIG in the germline V gene (reference sequence). CDR3 loop: CAWSDYGELFF. The CDR3 bases are TGTGCCTGGAGCGACTATGGGGAGCTGTTTTTT.